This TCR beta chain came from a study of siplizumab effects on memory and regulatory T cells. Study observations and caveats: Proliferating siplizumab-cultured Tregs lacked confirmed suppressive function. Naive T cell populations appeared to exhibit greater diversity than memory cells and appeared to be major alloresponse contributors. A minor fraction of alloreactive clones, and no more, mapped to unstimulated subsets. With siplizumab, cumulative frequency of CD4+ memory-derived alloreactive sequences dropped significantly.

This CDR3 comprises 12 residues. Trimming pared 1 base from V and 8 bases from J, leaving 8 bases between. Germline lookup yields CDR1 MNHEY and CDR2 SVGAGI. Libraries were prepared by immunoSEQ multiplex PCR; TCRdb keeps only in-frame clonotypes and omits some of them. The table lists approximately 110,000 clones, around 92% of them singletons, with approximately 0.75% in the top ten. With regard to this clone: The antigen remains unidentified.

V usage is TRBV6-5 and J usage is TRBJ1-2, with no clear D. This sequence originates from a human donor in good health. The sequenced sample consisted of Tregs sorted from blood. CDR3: CASSYLGEGYTF. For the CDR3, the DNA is TGTGCCAGCAGTTACTTAGGAGAGGGCTACACCTTC.